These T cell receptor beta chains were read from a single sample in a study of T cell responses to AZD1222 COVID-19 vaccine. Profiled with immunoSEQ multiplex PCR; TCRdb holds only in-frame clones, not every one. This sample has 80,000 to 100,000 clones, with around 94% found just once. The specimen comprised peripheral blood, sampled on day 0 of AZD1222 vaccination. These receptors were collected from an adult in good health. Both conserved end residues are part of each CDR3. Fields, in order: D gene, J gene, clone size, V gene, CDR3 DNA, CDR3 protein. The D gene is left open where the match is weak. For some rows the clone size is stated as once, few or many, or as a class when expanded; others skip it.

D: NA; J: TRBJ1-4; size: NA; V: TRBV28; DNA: TGTGCCAGCAGTTTAGGGTGGGGTAATGAAAAACTGTTTTTT; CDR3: CASSLGWGNEKLFF
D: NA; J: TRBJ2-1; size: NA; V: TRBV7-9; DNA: TGTGCCATTCGAATCAGCGGGCTTTACAATGAGCAGTTCTTC; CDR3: CAIRISGLYNEQFF
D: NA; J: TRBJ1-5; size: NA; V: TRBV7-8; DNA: TGTGCCAGCAGCTTAGCGGCGGGGCAAAATCAGCCCCAGCATTTT; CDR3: CASSLAAGQNQPQHF
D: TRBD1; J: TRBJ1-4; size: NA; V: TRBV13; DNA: TGTGCCAGCAGCCAGACAGGGGAATCGGACGAAAAACTGTTTTTT; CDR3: CASSQTGESDEKLFF
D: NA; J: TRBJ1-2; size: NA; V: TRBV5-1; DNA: TGCGCCAGCAGCTTGGAGGGCAGGCTCTATGGCTACACCTTC; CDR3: CASSLEGRLYGYTF
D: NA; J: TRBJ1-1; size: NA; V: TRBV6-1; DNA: TGTGCCAGCAGTGAGGCTTTAATTAACACTGAAGCTTTCTTT; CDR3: CASSEALINTEAFF
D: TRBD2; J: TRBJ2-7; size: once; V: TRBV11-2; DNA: TGTGCCAGCAGCTTAGGTGGTACTAGCGGGGGGGCAGAAGAGCAGTACTTC; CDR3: CASSLGGTSGGAEEQYF
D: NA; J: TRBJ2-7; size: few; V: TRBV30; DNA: TGTGCCTGGAGCCGGGACTACGAGCAGTACTTC; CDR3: CAWSRDYEQYF
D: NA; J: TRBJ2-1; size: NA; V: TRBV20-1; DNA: TGCAGTGCGGGGGAGAAAGATGAGCAGTTCTTC; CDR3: CSAGEKDEQFF
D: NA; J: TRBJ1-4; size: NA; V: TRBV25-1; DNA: TGTGCCAGCAGTGATTTCGAGGCAACTAATGAAAAACTGTTTTTT; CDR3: CASSDFEATNEKLFF
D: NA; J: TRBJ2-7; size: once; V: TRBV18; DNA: TGTGCCAGCTCATCGCGGGCCGACGAGCAGTACTTC; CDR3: CASSSRADEQYF
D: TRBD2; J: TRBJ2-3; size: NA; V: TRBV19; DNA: TGTGCCAGTAGTATTGGGACTAGCGGGAGGACAGATACGCAGTATTTT; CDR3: CASSIGTSGRTDTQYF
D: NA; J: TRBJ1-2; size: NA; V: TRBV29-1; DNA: TGCAGCGTTGTTGTAGACAGCCATAACTATGGCTACACCTTC; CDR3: CSVVVDSHNYGYTF
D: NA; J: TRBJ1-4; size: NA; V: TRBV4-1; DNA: TGCGCCAGCAGCCAAACCGGGGTGAATGAAAAACTGTTTTTT; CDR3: CASSQTGVNEKLFF
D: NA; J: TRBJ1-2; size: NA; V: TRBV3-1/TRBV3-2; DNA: TGTGCCAGCAGCCAAGACCTTACGAATTACTTCGGACCGAACCAGTACTATGGCTACACCTTC; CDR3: CASSQDLTNYFGPNQYYGYTF